The TCR beta chain under discussion was sequenced for a study of vaccination and CD4 T cells after COVID-19. The Oncomine TCR Beta short-read assay sequenced DNA from cultured CD4+ T cells. MiXCR was run by TCRdb on the PCR reads, yielding one entry per CDR3 protein. The sample includes 5,000 to 8,000 distinct CDR3 sequences, 52% of them seen just once. Only one count was recorded for this clonotype. Its antigen is unknown. Treatment given: approximately nine-day PBMC culture with coronavirus spike peptide pools or control peptides (ViraFEST assay). Harvesting of the unexposed donor's CD4+ T cells predated the COVID-19 pandemic (2011-2018). Sequenced material: CD4+ T cells from blood, cultured in vitro. This clonotype was obtained from a human donor in good health.

The chain's CDR3 is CASSLAPLAGGGVHNEQFF. The DNA for the CDR3 is TGTGCCAGCAGCTTAGCGCCACTAGCGGGAGGGGGAGTCCACAATGAGCAGTTCTTC. V and J are TRBV7-6 and TRBJ2-1; 13 bases match TRBD2. The CDR3 runs 19 residues. Per germline, CDR1 SGHVS and CDR2 FNYEAQ. V shed 0 bases and J 5 bases; nucleotides not matched to a gene: 10.